Below, 29 T cell receptor beta chains from the same sample are listed, as sequenced in a study of cytomegalovirus exposure and HLA in healthy donors. The primer mix had 60 Vbeta and 13 Jbeta primers. Sequenced by immunoSEQ multiplex PCR; TCRdb stores in-frame clones only, minus some. The sample lists around 110,000 clones, 82% seen once, with less than 2% in the top ten. Source material: PBMCs. These receptors all stem from a man aged 50 to 59 in good health and CMV-seronegative.

The chain uses TRBV6-1 and TRBJ1-3; D is possibly TRBD1 (5 bases). CDR1 and CDR2 (germline): MNHNS, SASEGT. The CDR3 has 14 residues. Written as DNA, the CDR3 is TGTACCGGACCTTTTGGGACTTCTGGAAACACCATATATTTT. It translates to CTGPFGTSGNTIYF.

CDR3 DNA sequence: TGTGCCAGCAGCTTAAGAGACTTCCCCACAGATACGCAGTATTTT. It is translated as CASSLRDFPTDTQYF. The rearrangement links TRBV27 to TRBJ2-3, with unresolved D. From germline, CDR1 is MNHEY and CDR2 SMNVEV (reference sequence). This CDR3 has 15 residues. V was cut by 6 bases and J by 2 bases, with 15 bases left in between.

The chain joins TRBV4-2 to TRBJ2-5; the D gene is possibly TRBD1 (6 bases). V was clipped by 4 bases and J by 1 base, with 16 bases between them. The CDR3 runs 16 residues. Germline values: CDR1 LGHNA, CDR2 YNFKEQ. The CDR3 nucleotides are TGTGCCAGCAGCCGCAACGCACAGGGCCTCCAAGAGACCCAGTACTTC. Its translation is CASSRNAQGLQETQYF.

In DNA form, the CDR3 reads TGTGCCAGCAGTGCGACAACAGGGGGCGTTGGGGCCAACGTCCTGACTTTC. Translation gives CASSATTGGVGANVLTF. The chain recombines TRBV9 with TRBJ2-6, with TRBD1 identical over 9 bases. V lost 5 bases and J lost 3; bases outside the gene matches: 9. CDR1 and CDR2 from the germline V gene are SGDLS and YYNGEE. The CDR3 has 17 residues.

This chain links TRBV29-1 with TRBJ2-1; perhaps TRBD1 as D (7 bases). CDR1 SQVTM and CDR2 ANQGSEA come from the germline V gene. V lost 8 bases, J lost 6 bases, and 17 bases lay in between. This CDR3 is 13 amino acids long. CDR3 sequence (DNA): TGCAGCTCACAGGGGACTTGGGTCAATGAGCAGTTCTTC. Translating it yields CSSQGTWVNEQFF.

This chain connects TRBV18 to TRBJ1-5; 8 bases agree with TRBD1. Trimming cost V 3 bases and J 1 base; bases outside gene matches: 8. The CDR3 loop spans 17 amino acids. CDR1 and CDR2 (germline): KGHSH, LQKENI. The CDR3 here is CASSPMAGGLSNQPQHF. The CDR3 bases are TGTGCCAGCTCACCGATGGCAGGGGGCCTGAGCAATCAGCCCCAGCATTTT.

This clone was seen a single time. J is TRBJ2-3 and V is TRBV7-9, with a possible D match to TRBD2 (5 bases). The CDR3 is 14 amino acids. Germline V gene data show CDR1 as SEHNR and CDR2 as FQNEAQ (reference sequence). V dropped 4 bases and J dropped 4 bases, with 12 bases sitting between them. The CDR3 here is CASSSRATPDTQYF. CDR3 DNA sequence: TGTGCCAGCAGCTCGCGGGCCACCCCAGATACGCAGTATTTT.

V gene TRBV7-2 combines with J gene TRBJ1-2; 7 bases fit TRBD1. CDR3 length: 15 amino acids. J lost 2 bases, V lost 2 bases, and 5 bases had no gene match. The germline gives CDR1 SGHTA, CDR2 FQGNSA. CDR3 in DNA: TGTGCCAGCAGCTTACAGGACAGGCGGAACTATGGCTACACCTTC. Encoded protein: CASSLQDRRNYGYTF. Using reference TRBV7-2 and TRBJ1-2 for the parts outside the CDR3, the full variable domain is GAGVSQSPSNKVTEKGKDVELRCDPISGHTALYWYRQSLGQGLEFLIYFQGNSAPDKSGLPSDRFSAERTGGSVSTLTIQRTQQEDSAVYLCASSLQDRRNYGYTFGSGTRLTVV.

The V call is TRBV11-2, the J call TRBJ2-5, with a possible D match to TRBD1 (6 bases). The germline V gene has CDR1 SGHAT and CDR2 FQNNGV. The CDR3 is 14 residues long. Trimming stripped 5 bases from V and 5 bases from J, with 15 bases between. The CDR3 nucleotides read TGTGCCAGCAGCGCGAGTCCCCAGGGGGAGACCCAGTACTTC. It encodes CASSASPQGETQYF.

The chain carries TRBV29-1 and TRBJ1-1, with TRBD1 as a possible D gene (5 bases). Germline values: CDR1 SQVTM, CDR2 ANQGSEA. There are 11 residues in the CDR3. V was trimmed by 7 bases and J by 3 bases, leaving 9 bases between them. The CDR3 protein is CSAGTDTEAFF. Written as DNA, the CDR3 is TGCAGCGCCGGGACTGACACTGAAGCTTTCTTT.

V gene TRBV5-1 combines with J gene TRBJ2-1; 7 bases fit TRBD2. Germline V gives CDR1 SGHRS, CDR2 YFSETQ. With V trimmed by 2 bases and J by 1 base, 6 bases remained unmatched. There are 16 residues in the CDR3. The DNA for the CDR3 is TGCGCCAGCAGCTTAGACCCAGCGGGGTCCTACAATGAGCAGTTCTTC. It translates to CASSLDPAGSYNEQFF.

This clone occurred a few times. The chain is built from TRBV6-6 and TRBJ1-5; 7 bases fit TRBD1. This CDR3 has 16 residues. Germline trimming cut 5 bases from V and 7 bases from J; bases unmatched to any gene: 14. Germline V lookup: CDR1 MNHNY, CDR2 SVGAGI (reference sequence). The CDR3 DNA reads TGTGCCAGCAGTGCCTCGGGACAGAGAGGGAAACAGCCCCAGCATTTT. It specifies CASSASGQRGKQPQHF.

The table lists this clone with a count of one. This chain connects TRBV19 to TRBJ1-1; unclear D gene. With 10 bases removed from V and 6 bases from J, the gap between germline ends came to 15 bases. The length of the CDR3 is 12 residues. CDR1 and CDR2 from the germline V gene are LNHDA and SQIVND (reference sequence). Here the CDR3 reads CATGPGRAEAFF. The CDR3 bases are TGTGCCACAGGCCCGGGGAGGGCTGAAGCTTTCTTT.

The V call is TRBV5-4, the J call TRBJ2-7; D perhaps matches TRBD1 (5 bases). Germline lookup yields CDR1 SGHNT and CDR2 YYREEE (reference sequence). This CDR3 comprises 13 residues. Deletions cut 0 bases from V and 3 bases from J, with 7 bases between. In DNA form, the CDR3 reads TGTGCCAGCAGCTTGGAAGGGGTCTACGAGCAGTACGTC. This codes for CASSLEGVYEQYV.

This chain links TRBV19 with TRBJ1-1, with no clear D. The ends were cut back, 3 bases at V and 1 base at J, with 6 bases in the middle. This CDR3 contains 13 residues. Germline V lookup: CDR1 LNHDA, CDR2 SQIVND (reference sequence). The CDR3 bases are TGTGCCAGTAGTATCGAGAGGAACACTGAAGCTTTCTTT. It translates to CASSIERNTEAFF. Full variable domain (rest looked up from reference TRBV19 and TRBJ1-1): DGGITQSPKYLFRKEGQNVTLSCEQNLNHDAMYWYRQDPGQGLRLIYYSQIVNDFQKGDIAEGYSVSREKKESFPLTVTSAQKNPTAFYLCASSIERNTEAFFGQGTRLTVV.

This sequence joins TRBV7-9 and TRBJ2-2; 7 nucleotides match TRBD2. V shed 3 bases and J 2 bases; nucleotides not matched to a gene: 3. Germline CDR1 SEHNR, CDR2 FQNEAQ (reference sequence). This CDR3 comprises 15 residues. The DNA for the CDR3 is TGTGCCAGCAGCTTCCTAGCGGCCAACACCGGGGAGCTGTTTTTT. It is translated as CASSFLAANTGELFF.

The rearrangement joins TRBV6-5 to TRBJ1-5; maybe TRBD1 (6 bases). The V and J ends lost 6 bases and 5 bases respectively, with 8 bases between them. The CDR3 runs to 12 residues. The germline gives CDR1 MNHEY, CDR2 SVGAGI. The CDR3 coding sequence is TGTGCCAGCAGGTCAGGGGATCAGCCCCAGCATTTT. It translates to CASRSGDQPQHF.

The rearrangement links TRBV10-3 to TRBJ1-1; D possibly corresponds to TRBD1 (5 bases). The V gene lost 2 bases and the J gene lost 6 bases, with 10 bases spanning the gap. The CDR3 spans 13 residues. Germline CDR1 ENHRY, CDR2 SYGVKD. CDR3 residues: CAISEGAWAEAFF. The CDR3 region has the DNA TGTGCCATCAGTGAGGGGGCTTGGGCTGAAGCTTTCTTT.

The gene calls are TRBV7-2 and TRBJ2-3; D perhaps matches TRBD1 (6 bases). V lost 5 bases, J lost 6 bases, and 18 bases lay in between. The length of the CDR3 is 15 residues. CDR1 is SGHTA, CDR2 FQGNSA, per germline. CDR3 amino acids: CASSPDRRLGDTQYF. CDR3 nucleotide sequence: TGTGCCAGCAGCCCGGACAGACGGTTGGGGGATACGCAGTATTTT.

This clone came up once. This chain links TRBV6-5 with TRBJ1-1; D call uncertain. In germline, CDR1 is MNHEY, CDR2 SVGAGI. Trimming took 8 bases from V and 3 from J, leaving 16 bases between them. CDR3 length equals 14 residues. Written as DNA, the CDR3 is TGTGCCAGCTCCCTCCGGTGGGGAGACACTGAAGCTTTCTTT. This sequence encodes CASSLRWGDTEAFF.

This chain connects TRBV11-2 to TRBJ2-1, with D possibly TRBD2 on 6 matching bases. There are 12 residues in the CDR3. V was clipped by 6 bases and J by 9 bases, with 12 bases between them. The germline V gene has CDR1 SGHAT and CDR2 FQNNGV. CDR3 nucleotides: TGTGCCAGCAGATTGACGGGGGTTGAGCAGTTCTTC. This sequence encodes CASRLTGVEQFF.

V gene TRBV29-1 combines with J gene TRBJ2-7; tentative D call: TRBD1 (6 bases). CDR3 size: 12 residues. Germline V CDR1 and CDR2: SQVTM, ANQGSEA. Trimming shortened V by 4 bases and J by 0 bases, and 7 bases separated the two germline ends. CDR3 in DNA: TGCAGCGTTGCGGACAGCTCCTACGAGCAGTACGTC. This codes for CSVADSSYEQYV.

The gene calls are TRBV6-5 and TRBJ2-7, with a weak D call TRBD1 (6 bases). Germline V CDR1 and CDR2: MNHEY, SVGAGI. Between the trimmed V and J ends, which lost 6 bases and 4 bases, there was a span of 10 bases. The CDR3 is 12 residues long. The CDR3 DNA reads as TGTGCCAGCAGCTCCAGGGGATACGAGCAGTACTTC. This gives the protein CASSSRGYEQYF.

The CDR3 region has the DNA TGTGCCACCAGCGGGCGGGGGGCCAAAGATACGCAGTATTTT. Amino acids: CATSGRGAKDTQYF. V and J are TRBV15 and TRBJ2-3; the match to TRBD2 covers 8 bases. Unmatched junction bases numbered 6, after V lost 5 bases and J lost 5 bases. Germline V gene data show CDR1 as LNHNV and CDR2 as YYDKDF (reference sequence). The CDR3 extends over 14 amino acids.

This chain joins TRBV2 and TRBJ1-2; 9 nucleotides match TRBD1. With 6 bases clipped from V and 7 bases from J, the junction kept 6 bases outside the gene matches. The CDR3 is made up of 13 amino acids. Looked up from germline, CDR1 is SNHLY and CDR2 is FYNNEI. The CDR3 is CASSEGDRAGYTF. The DNA for the CDR3 is TGTGCCAGCAGCGAGGGGGACAGGGCTGGCTACACCTTC.

V gene TRBV5-4 combines with J gene TRBJ2-7; TRBD1 aligns across 7 bases. CDR1 SGHNT and CDR2 YYREEE come from the germline V gene (reference sequence). Trimming removed 4 bases from V and 7 bases from J; junction bases left unmatched: 14. The CDR3 totals 15 residues. In DNA, the CDR3 is TGTGCCAGCAGCCGAACCGATAGACAGGGCGGAGAGCAGTACTTC. This gives the protein CASSRTDRQGGEQYF.

A single count supports this clone. This sequence joins TRBV2 and TRBJ2-1, with 7 bases matching TRBD1. J was trimmed by 9 bases and V by 6 bases; bases with no gene match: 8. The CDR3 has 13 amino acids. The V gene's germline CDR1 is SNHLY and CDR2 FYNNEI. The CDR3 nucleotides read TGTGCCAGCAGCCGAGGGGGCGACGTTGAGCAGTTCTTC. It translates to CASSRGGDVEQFF. Together with reference TRBV2 and TRBJ2-1, the CDR3 gives the full variable domain: EPEVTQTPSHQVTQMGQEVILRCVPISNHLYFYWYRQILGQKVEFLVSFYNNEISEKSEIFDDQFSVERPDGSNFTLKIRSTKLEDSAMYFCASSRGGDVEQFFGPGTRLTVL.

The V and J genes are TRBV18 and TRBJ1-2; TRBD1 matches at 10 bases. This CDR3 has 17 residues. Germline V gene sequence: CDR1 KGHSH, CDR2 LQKENI. V lost 3 bases and J lost 6; bases outside the gene matches: 13. The CDR3 nucleotides are TGTGCCAGCTCACCTCAGCGACAGGGGGCTTCAAGCGATGGCTACACCTTC. It encodes CASSPQRQGASSDGYTF.

This chain links TRBV4-3 with TRBJ1-4; 7 positions match TRBD1. The V gene end was trimmed by 0 bases and the J gene end by 5 bases; junction bases not matched to a gene: 6. Looked up from germline, CDR1 is LGHNA and CDR2 is YSLEER. CDR3 length: 16 amino acids. The CDR3 is CASSQDVTDRNEKLFF. For the CDR3, the DNA is TGCGCCAGCAGCCAAGATGTGACGGACAGGAATGAAAAACTGTTTTTT.